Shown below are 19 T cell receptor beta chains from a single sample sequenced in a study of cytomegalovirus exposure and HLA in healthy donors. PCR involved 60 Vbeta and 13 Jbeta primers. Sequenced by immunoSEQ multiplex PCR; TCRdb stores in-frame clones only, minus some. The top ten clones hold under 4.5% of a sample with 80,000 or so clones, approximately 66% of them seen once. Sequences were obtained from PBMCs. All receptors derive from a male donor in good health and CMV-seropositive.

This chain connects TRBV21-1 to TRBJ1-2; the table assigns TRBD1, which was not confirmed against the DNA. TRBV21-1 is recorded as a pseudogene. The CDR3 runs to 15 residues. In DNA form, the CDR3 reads TGTGCCAGCAGCAAAGAACAGGGGGACAAAGATGGCTACACCTTC. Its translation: CASSKEQGDKDGYTF.

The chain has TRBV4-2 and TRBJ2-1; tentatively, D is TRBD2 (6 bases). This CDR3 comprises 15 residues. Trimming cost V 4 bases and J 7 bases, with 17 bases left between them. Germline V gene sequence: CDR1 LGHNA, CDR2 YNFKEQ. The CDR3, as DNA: TGTGCCAGCAGCCTCGAAGGAGGGCAGAAGAATGAGCAGTTCTTC. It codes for CASSLEGGQKNEQFF.

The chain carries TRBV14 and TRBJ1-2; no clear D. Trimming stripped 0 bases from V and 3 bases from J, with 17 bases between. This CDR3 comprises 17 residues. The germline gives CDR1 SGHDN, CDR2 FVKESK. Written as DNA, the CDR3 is TGTGCCAGCAGCCAAGATAGCAGCCTACCCCTGGACTATGGCTACACCTTC. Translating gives CASSQDSSLPLDYGYTF. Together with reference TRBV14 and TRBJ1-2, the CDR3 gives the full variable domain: EAGVTQFPSHSVIEKGQTVTLRCDPISGHDNLYWYRRVMGKEIKFLLHFVKESKQDESGMPNNRFLAERTGGTYSTLKVQPAELEDSGVYFCASSQDSSLPLDYGYTFGSGTRLTVV.

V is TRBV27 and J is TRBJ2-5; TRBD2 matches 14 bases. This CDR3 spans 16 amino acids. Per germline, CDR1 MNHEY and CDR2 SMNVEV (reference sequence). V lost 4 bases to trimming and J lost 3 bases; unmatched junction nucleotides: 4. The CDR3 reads CASSSPGLAGEETQYF. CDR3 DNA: TGTGCCAGCAGTTCCCCGGGACTAGCGGGAGAAGAGACCCAGTACTTC.

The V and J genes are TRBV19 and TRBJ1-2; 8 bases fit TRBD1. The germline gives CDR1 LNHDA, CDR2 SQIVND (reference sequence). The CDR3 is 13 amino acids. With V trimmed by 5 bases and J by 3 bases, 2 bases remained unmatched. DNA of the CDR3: TGTGCCAGTAGTCCGACAGGGGACTATGGCTACACCTTC. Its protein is CASSPTGDYGYTF.

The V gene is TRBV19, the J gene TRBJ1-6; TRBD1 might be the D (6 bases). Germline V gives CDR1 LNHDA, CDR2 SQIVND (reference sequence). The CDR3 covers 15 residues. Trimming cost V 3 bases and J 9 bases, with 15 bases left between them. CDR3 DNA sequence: TGTGCCAGTAGTATGGGCCAGGGGATAGGTTCACCCCTCCACTTT. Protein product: CASSMGQGIGSPLHF.

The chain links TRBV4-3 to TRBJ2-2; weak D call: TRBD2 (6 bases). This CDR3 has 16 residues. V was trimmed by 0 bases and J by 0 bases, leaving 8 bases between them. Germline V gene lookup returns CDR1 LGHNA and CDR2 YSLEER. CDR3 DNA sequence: TGCGCCAGCAGCCAAGACCTAGCGACGAACACCGGGGAGCTGTTTTTT. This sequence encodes CASSQDLATNTGELFF.

The CDR3 reads CASSYGTGDQPQHF. In nucleotides, the CDR3 is TGTGCCAGCAGCTATGGGACAGGGGACCAGCCCCAGCATTTT. The chain joins TRBV5-6 to TRBJ1-5, with 10 bases matching TRBD1. Trimming took 3 bases from V and 7 from J; bases not matched to a gene: 4. The CDR3 is made up of 14 amino acids. Germline CDR1 reads SGHDT; CDR2 reads YYEEEE.

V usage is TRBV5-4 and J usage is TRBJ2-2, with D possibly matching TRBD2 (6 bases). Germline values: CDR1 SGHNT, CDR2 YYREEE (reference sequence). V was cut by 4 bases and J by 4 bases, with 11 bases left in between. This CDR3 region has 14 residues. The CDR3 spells CASSASAGTGELFF. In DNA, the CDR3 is TGTGCCAGCAGCGCGTCAGCGGGCACCGGGGAGCTGTTTTTT.

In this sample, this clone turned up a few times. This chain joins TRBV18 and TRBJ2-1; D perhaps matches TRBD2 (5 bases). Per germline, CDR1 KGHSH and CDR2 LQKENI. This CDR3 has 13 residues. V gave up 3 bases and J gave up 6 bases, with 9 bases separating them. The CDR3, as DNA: TGTGCCAGCTCACCGAGCCGGGGCAATGAGCAGTTCTTC. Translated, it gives CASSPSRGNEQFF.

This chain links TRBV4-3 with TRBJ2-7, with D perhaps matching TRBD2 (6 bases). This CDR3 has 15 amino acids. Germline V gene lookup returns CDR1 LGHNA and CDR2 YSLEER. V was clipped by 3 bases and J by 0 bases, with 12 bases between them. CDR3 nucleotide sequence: TGCGCCAGCAGCCAGGGGCTGGGAGGCTCCTACGAGCAGTACTTC. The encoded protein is CASSQGLGGSYEQYF.

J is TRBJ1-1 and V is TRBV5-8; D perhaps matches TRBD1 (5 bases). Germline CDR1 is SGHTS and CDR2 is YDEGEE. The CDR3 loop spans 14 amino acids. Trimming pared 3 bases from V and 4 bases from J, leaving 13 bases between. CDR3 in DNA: TGTGCCAGCAGCTGGACGGACGGGGGCACTGAAGCTTTCTTT. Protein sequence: CASSWTDGGTEAFF.

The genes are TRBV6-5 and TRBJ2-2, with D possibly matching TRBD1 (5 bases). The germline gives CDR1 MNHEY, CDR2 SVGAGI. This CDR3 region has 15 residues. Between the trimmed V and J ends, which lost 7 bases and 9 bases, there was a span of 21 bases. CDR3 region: CASTAPGAGPRELFF. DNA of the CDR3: TGTGCCAGCACCGCTCCTGGGGCTGGGCCAAGGGAGCTGTTTTTT.

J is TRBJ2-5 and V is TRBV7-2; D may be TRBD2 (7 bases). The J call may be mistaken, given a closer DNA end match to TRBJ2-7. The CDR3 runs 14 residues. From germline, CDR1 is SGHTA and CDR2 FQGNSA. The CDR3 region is CASRGGERSYEQYF. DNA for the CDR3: TGTGCCAGCAGAGGGGGGGAGAGGTCCTACGAGCAGTACTTC.

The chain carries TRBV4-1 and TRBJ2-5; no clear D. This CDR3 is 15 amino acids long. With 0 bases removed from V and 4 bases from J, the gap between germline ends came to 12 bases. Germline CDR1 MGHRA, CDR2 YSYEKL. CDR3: CASSQDEMSRETQYF. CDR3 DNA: TGCGCCAGCAGCCAAGATGAGATGAGTAGAGAGACCCAGTACTTC.

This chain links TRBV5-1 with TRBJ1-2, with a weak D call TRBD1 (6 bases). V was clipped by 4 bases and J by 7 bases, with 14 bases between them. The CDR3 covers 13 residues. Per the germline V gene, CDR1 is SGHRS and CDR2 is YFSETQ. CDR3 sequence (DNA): TGCGCCAGCAGCCAAGACAGGCCGGGTGGCTACACCTTC. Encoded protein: CASSQDRPGGYTF. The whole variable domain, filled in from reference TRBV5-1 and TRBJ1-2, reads KAGVTQTPRYLIKTRGQQVTLSCSPISGHRSVSWYQQTPGQGLQFLFEYFSETQRNKGNFPGRFSGRQFSNSRSEMNVSTLELGDSALYLCASSQDRPGGYTFGSGTRLTVV.

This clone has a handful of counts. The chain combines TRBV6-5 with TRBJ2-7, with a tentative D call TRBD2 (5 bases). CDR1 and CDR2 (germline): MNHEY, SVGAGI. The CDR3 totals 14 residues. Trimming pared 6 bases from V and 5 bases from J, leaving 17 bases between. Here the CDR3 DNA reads TGTGCCAGCAGGGAGAGGGCAGTTCTGAACGAGCAGTACTTC. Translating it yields CASRERAVLNEQYF.

CDR3 nucleotide sequence: TGTGCCAGCAGCCCGGGGACAGGGGTTGGAGGTGAAGCTTTCTTT. Amino acids: CASSPGTGVGGEAFF. This chain uses TRBV5-6 with TRBJ1-1, with TRBD1 identical over 10 bases. In germline, CDR1 is SGHDT, CDR2 YYEEEE. This CDR3 has 15 residues. J was trimmed by 7 bases and V by 4 bases; bases with no gene match: 10.

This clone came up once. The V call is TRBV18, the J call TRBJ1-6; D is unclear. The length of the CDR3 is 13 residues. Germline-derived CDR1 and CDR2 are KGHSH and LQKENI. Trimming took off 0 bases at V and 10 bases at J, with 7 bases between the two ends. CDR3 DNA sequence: TGTGCCAGCTCACCACCCTCCGAGTCACCCCTCCACTTT. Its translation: CASSPPSESPLHF.